The 13 T cell receptor beta chains given below trace back to one sample, sequenced in a study of CD8+ T cells in alopecia areata. RNA was extracted and reverse transcribed into cDNA as the sequencing template. Sequencing used immunoSEQ multiplex PCR; TCRdb keeps in-frame clones, though not all of them. The table records 150,000 to 200,000 clones, approximately 67% of them present only once. Stated treatment: oral pan-JAK inhibitor, 5-10 mg twice daily. The specimen was CD4+ T cells sorted from blood, collected around week 50, from a patient treated with tofacitinib. Receptors originate from a human donor with alopecia areata.

This clone was recorded once. The chain has TRBV2 and TRBJ1-1; D is perhaps TRBD1 (6 bases). V was trimmed by 8 bases and J by 6 bases, leaving 16 bases between them. Germline V CDR1 and CDR2: SNHLY, FYNNEI. The CDR3 sequence is 13 residues long. The CDR3 region is CASLITGKAEAFF. DNA of the CDR3: TGTGCCAGCCTTATTACAGGGAAGGCTGAAGCTTTCTTT.

The V gene is TRBV29-1, the J gene TRBJ2-5, with D unresolved. CDR1 SQVTM and CDR2 ANQGSEA come from the germline V gene. This CDR3 spans 11 amino acids. The germline V and J ends were trimmed by 4 bases and 4 bases, with 7 bases remaining between them. CDR3 region: CSVVSPETQYF. For the CDR3, the DNA is TGCAGCGTTGTGTCCCCAGAGACCCAGTACTTC.

This chain joins TRBV5-6 and TRBJ2-1, with 8 nucleotides matching TRBD2. The CDR3 consists of 14 residues. Germline V lookup: CDR1 SGHDT, CDR2 YYEEEE. V lost 4 bases and J lost 16; bases outside the gene matches: 16. This CDR3 reads CASSPGGSGIIAFF. The CDR3 DNA sequence: TGTGCCAGCAGCCCCGGGGGTAGCGGGATAATCGCCTTCTTC. The complete variable domain, with remaining parts taken from reference TRBV5-6 and TRBJ2-1, reads DAGVTQSPTHLIKTRGQQVTLRCSPKSGHDTVSWYQQALGQGPQFIFQYYEEEERQRGNFPDRFSGHQFPNYSSELNVNALLLGDSALYLCASSPGGSGIIAFFGPGTRLTVL.

The chain combines TRBV4-1 with TRBJ2-5, with no clear D. CDR1 and CDR2 (germline): MGHRA, YSYEKL. The CDR3 length is 17 residues. Trimming shortened V by 0 bases and J by 3 bases, and 17 bases separated the two germline ends. The CDR3 DNA reads as TGCGCCAGCAGCCAAGACCTTTCCTCCGACGGAGAAGAGACCCAGTACTTC. This encodes CASSQDLSSDGEETQYF.

This clone was detected once. The V gene is TRBV5-1, the J gene TRBJ2-5, with D unclear. This CDR3 has 15 residues. The V end was cut by 3 bases, the J end by 4 bases, with 16 bases between. Germline V gene lookup returns CDR1 SGHRS and CDR2 YFSETQ. The CDR3: CASSSRRTGRETQYF. The CDR3 DNA is TGCGCCAGCAGCTCACGTCGGACGGGTAGAGAGACCCAGTACTTC.

The table lists this clone with a few counts. V and J are TRBV7-9 and TRBJ2-1, with D possibly matching TRBD1 (5 bases). This CDR3 contains 12 residues. Germline V lookup: CDR1 SEHNR, CDR2 FQNEAQ (reference sequence). The germline V and J ends were trimmed by 7 bases and 6 bases, with 10 bases remaining between them. The CDR3 nucleotides are TGTGCCAGCAACAGACAGTCCAATGAGCAGTTCTTC. Amino acids: CASNRQSNEQFF.

CDR3 loop: CAWSEGLLGSQPQHF. In DNA form, the CDR3 reads TGTGCCTGGAGTGAAGGGTTATTGGGTAGTCAGCCCCAGCATTTT. This chain links TRBV30 with TRBJ1-5; D is ambiguous. Trimming took 1 base from V and 6 from J, leaving 16 bases between them. The CDR3 covers 15 residues. Germline lookup yields CDR1 GTSNPN and CDR2 SVGIG (reference sequence).

The rearrangement joins TRBV5-1 to TRBJ1-1; tentatively, D is TRBD1 (6 bases). This CDR3 spans 14 amino acids. CDR1 is SGHRS and CDR2 is YFSETQ in the germline V gene. V was trimmed by 2 bases and J by 5 bases, leaving 13 bases between them. The CDR3 protein is CASSFADSSTEAFF. The CDR3 DNA follows: TGCGCCAGCAGCTTCGCGGACAGTTCGACTGAAGCTTTCTTT.

This clone has just one count. The V call is TRBV5-6, the J call TRBJ1-2; 9 bases are a match to TRBD1. The CDR3 runs to 16 residues. J gave up 8 bases and V 0 bases, and 11 bases lay outside the gene matches. In germline, CDR1 is SGHDT, CDR2 YYEEEE. This chain's CDR3 is CASSLGQLQGAYGYTF. The CDR3 DNA is TGTGCCAGCAGCTTGGGACAATTACAGGGGGCTTACGGCTACACCTTC. The full variable domain, completed using reference TRBV5-6 and TRBJ1-2, is DAGVTQSPTHLIKTRGQQVTLRCSPKSGHDTVSWYQQALGQGPQFIFQYYEEEERQRGNFPDRFSGHQFPNYSSELNVNALLLGDSALYLCASSLGQLQGAYGYTFGSGTRLTVV.

The chain has TRBV4-3 and TRBJ2-2; 7 bases agree with TRBD2. V shed 1 base and J 0 bases; nucleotides not matched to a gene: 8. CDR3 length: 18 residues. Germline CDR1 reads LGHNA; CDR2 reads YSLEER. The CDR3 coding sequence is TGCGCCAGCAGCCAAGTTCTCCCGGGAGGCGCGAACACCGGGGAGCTGTTTTTT. It codes for CASSQVLPGGANTGELFF.

The V call is TRBV25-1, the J call TRBJ2-1; TRBD2 agrees at 14 bases. CDR3 length equals 16 residues. The V and J ends lost 4 bases and 8 bases, in that order; junction bases with no gene match: 7. Per the germline V gene, CDR1 is MGHDK and CDR2 is SYGVNS. CDR3: CASSGPTGLAGDEQFF. DNA of the CDR3: TGTGCCAGCAGTGGCCCAACGGGACTAGCGGGGGATGAGCAGTTCTTC.

Only a few counts were recorded for this clone. The chain links TRBV4-3 to TRBJ2-1; the D gene is possibly TRBD1 (6 bases). Germline-derived CDR1 and CDR2 are LGHNA and YSLEER. V shed 3 bases and J shed 2 bases, with 17 bases lying between them. The CDR3 length is 17 residues. In nucleotides, the CDR3 is TGCGCCAGCAGCCAGGTTGATGGGGGCCTTACCTACAATGAGCAGTTCTTC. It specifies CASSQVDGGLTYNEQFF.

In its sample, this clone was seen a few times. Within the sample, other DNA sequences also encode this same CDR3. The J gene is TRBJ2-3, the V gene TRBV7-3, with a tentative D call TRBD2 (5 bases). The CDR3 is 14 amino acids. Trimming left V 1 base short and J 1 base short, with 6 bases between. Per germline, CDR1 SGHTA and CDR2 FQGTGA. This CDR3 is CASSLNGGTDTQYF. The CDR3 nucleotides read TGTGCCAGCAGCTTAAACGGGGGCACAGATACGCAGTATTTT.